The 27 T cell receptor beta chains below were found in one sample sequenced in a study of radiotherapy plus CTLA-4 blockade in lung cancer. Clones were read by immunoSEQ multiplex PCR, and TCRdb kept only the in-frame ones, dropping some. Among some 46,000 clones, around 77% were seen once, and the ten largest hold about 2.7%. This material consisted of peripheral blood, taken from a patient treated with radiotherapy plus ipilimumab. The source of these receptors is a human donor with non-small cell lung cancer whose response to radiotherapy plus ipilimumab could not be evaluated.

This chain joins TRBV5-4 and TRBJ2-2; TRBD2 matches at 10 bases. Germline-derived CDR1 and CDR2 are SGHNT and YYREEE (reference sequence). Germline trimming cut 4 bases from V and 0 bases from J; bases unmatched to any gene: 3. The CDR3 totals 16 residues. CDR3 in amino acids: CASSRGLAANTGELFF. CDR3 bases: TGTGCCAGCAGCCGCGGACTAGCGGCGAACACCGGGGAGCTGTTTTTT.

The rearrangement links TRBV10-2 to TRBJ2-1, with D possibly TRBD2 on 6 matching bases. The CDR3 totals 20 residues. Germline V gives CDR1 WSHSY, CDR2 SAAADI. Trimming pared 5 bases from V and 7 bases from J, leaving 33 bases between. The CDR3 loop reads CASSSGELAIPFFSPNEQFF. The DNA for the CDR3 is TGCGCCAGCAGTTCGGGGGAACTAGCAATCCCATTCTTCAGCCCGAATGAGCAGTTCTTC.

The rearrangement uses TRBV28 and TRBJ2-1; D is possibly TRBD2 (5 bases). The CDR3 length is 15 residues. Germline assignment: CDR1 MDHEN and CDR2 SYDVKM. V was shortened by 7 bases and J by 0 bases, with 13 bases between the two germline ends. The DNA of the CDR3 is TGTGCCAGCACCAGACCGGCGGGCTCCTACAATGAGCAGTTCTTC. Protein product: CASTRPAGSYNEQFF.

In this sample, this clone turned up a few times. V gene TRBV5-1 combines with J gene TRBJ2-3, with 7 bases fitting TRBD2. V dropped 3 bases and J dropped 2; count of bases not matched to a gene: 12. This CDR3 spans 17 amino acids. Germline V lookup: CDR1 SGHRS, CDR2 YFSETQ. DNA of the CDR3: TGCGCCAGCAGCTCCATCCGGGGGGAAGGGGACACAGATACGCAGTATTTT. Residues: CASSSIRGEGDTDTQYF.

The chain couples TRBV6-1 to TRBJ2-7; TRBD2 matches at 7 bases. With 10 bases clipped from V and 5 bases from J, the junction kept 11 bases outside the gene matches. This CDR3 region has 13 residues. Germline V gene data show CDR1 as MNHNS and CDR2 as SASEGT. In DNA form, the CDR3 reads TGTGCCACGATAGGACTAGAAAGGGACGAGCAGTACTTC. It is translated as CATIGLERDEQYF.

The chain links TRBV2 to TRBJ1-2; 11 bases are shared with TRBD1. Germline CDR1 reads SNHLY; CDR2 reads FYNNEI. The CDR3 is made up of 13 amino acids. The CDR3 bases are TGTGCGGAAGGACAGGGGGCGAACTATGGCTACACCTTC. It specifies CAEGQGANYGYTF.

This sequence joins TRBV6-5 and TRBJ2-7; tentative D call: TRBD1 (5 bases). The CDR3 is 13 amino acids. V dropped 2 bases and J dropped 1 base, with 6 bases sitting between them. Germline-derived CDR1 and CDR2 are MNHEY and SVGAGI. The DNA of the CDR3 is TGTGCCAGCAGTTACAGGGGATCCTACGAGCAGTACTTC. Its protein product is CASSYRGSYEQYF.

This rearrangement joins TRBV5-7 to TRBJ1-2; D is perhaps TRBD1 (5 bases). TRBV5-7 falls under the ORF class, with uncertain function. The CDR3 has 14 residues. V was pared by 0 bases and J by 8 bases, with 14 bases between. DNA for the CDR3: TGTGCCAGCAGCTTGGGCTGGGGGGTACGAGGCTACACCTTC. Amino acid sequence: CASSLGWGVRGYTF.

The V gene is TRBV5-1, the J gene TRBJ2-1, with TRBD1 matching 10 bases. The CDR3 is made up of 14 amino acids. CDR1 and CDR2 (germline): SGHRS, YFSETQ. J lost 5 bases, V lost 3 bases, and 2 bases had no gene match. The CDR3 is CASSSGTGDNEQFF. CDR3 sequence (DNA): TGCGCCAGCAGCTCCGGGACAGGGGACAATGAGCAGTTCTTC.

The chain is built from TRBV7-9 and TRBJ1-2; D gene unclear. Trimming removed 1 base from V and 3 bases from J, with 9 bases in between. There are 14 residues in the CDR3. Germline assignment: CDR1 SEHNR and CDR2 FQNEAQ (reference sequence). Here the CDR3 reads CASSLDPEDYGYTF. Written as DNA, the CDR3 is TGTGCCAGCAGCTTAGATCCAGAGGACTATGGCTACACCTTC.

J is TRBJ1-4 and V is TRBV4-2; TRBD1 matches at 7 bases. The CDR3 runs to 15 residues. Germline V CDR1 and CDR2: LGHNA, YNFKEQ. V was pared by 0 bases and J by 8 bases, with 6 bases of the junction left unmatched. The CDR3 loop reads CASSQDRQGGEKLFF. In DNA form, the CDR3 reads TGTGCCAGCAGCCAAGACCGACAGGGTGGGGAAAAACTGTTTTTT.

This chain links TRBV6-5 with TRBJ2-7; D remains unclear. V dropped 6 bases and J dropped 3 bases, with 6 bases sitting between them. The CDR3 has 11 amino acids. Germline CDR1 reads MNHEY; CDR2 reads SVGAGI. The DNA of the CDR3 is TGTGCCAGCAGGAAGCACTACGAGCAGTACTTC. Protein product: CASRKHYEQYF.

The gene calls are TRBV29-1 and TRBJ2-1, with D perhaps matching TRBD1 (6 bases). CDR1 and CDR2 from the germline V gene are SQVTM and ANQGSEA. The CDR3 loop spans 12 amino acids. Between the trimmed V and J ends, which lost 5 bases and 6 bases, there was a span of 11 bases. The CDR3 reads CSVRQVANEQFF. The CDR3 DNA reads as TGCAGCGTTCGACAGGTCGCCAATGAGCAGTTCTTC.

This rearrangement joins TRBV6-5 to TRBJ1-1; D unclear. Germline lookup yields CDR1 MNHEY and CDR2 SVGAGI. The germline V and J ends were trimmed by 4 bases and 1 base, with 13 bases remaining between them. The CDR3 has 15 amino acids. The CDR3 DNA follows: TGTGCCAGCAGTTCGGATGAGACATCGAACACTGAAGCTTTCTTT. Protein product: CASSSDETSNTEAFF.

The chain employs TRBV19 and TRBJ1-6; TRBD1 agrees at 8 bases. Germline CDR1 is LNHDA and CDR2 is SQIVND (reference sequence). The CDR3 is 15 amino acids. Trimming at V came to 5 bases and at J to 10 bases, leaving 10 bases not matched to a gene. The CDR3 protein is CASSPEGTGQSPLHF. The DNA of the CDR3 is TGTGCCAGTAGTCCGGAGGGGACAGGTCAATCACCCCTCCACTTT. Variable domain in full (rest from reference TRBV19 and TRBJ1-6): DGGITQSPKYLFRKEGQNVTLSCEQNLNHDAMYWYRQDPGQGLRLIYYSQIVNDFQKGDIAEGYSVSREKKESFPLTVTSAQKNPTAFYLCASSPEGTGQSPLHFGNGTRLTVT.

CDR3 sequence: CASSLGFASGPGNEQFF. In DNA, the CDR3 is TGCGCCAGCAGCTTGGGGTTTGCTAGCGGGCCGGGTAATGAGCAGTTCTTC. The rearrangement uses TRBV5-1 and TRBJ2-1; TRBD2 aligns across 8 bases. V lost 0 bases and J lost 7; bases outside the gene matches: 12. The CDR3 has 17 residues. Germline CDR1 reads SGHRS; CDR2 reads YFSETQ.

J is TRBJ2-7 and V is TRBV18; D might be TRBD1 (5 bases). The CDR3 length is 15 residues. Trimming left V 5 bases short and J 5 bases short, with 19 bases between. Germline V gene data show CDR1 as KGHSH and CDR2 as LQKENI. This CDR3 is CASSTRTGFADEQYF. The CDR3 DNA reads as TGTGCCAGCTCAACACGAACAGGATTCGCAGACGAGCAGTACTTC.

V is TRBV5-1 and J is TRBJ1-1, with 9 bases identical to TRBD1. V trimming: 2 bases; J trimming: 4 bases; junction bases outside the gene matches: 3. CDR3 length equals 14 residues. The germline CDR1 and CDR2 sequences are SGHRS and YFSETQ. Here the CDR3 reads CASSLQGARTEAFF. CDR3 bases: TGCGCCAGCAGCTTACAGGGGGCGCGCACTGAAGCTTTCTTT.

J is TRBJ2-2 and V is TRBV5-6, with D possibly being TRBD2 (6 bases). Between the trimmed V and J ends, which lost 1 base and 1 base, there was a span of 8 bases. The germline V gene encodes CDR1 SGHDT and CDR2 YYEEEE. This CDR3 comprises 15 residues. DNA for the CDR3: TGTGCCAGCAGCTTGTACGGGAGGAACACCGGGGAGCTGTTTTTT. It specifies CASSLYGRNTGELFF.

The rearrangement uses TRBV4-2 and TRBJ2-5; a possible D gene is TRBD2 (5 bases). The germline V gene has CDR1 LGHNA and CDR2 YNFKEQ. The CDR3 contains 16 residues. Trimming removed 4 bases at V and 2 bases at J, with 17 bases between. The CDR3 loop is CASSPGVAATQETQYF. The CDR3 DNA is TGTGCCAGCAGCCCCGGGGTAGCCGCAACACAAGAGACCCAGTACTTC.

CDR3 in amino acids: CASSIPDRGYLWDQPQHF. The CDR3 DNA follows: TGTGCCAGCAGTATCCCTGACAGGGGGTACCTTTGGGATCAGCCCCAGCATTTT. The chain joins TRBV28 to TRBJ1-5; 9 positions match TRBD1. The CDR3 totals 18 residues. Losses at the gene ends were 5 bases for V and 5 bases for J; bases not matched to a gene: 16. Looked up from germline, CDR1 is MDHEN and CDR2 is SYDVKM.

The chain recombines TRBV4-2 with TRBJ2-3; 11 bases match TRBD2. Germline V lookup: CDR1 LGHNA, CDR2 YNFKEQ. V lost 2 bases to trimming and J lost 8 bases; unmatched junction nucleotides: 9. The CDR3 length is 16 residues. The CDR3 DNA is TGTGCCAGCAGCCAAAATCTAGCGGGGGGACTCTCTACGCAGTATTTT. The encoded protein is CASSQNLAGGLSTQYF.

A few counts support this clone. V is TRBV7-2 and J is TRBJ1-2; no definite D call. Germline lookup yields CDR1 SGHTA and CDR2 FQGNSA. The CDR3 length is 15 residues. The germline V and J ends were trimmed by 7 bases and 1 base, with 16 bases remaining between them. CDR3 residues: CASTLTLAINYGYTF. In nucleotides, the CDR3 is TGTGCCAGCACCCTGACACTCGCGATTAACTATGGCTACACCTTC.

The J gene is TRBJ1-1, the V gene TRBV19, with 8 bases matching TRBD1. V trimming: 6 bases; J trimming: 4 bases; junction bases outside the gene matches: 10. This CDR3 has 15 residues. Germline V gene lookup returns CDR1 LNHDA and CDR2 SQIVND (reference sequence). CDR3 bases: TGTGCCAGTAGGAACAGGGGGACCCCGGGCACTGAAGCTTTCTTT. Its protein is CASRNRGTPGTEAFF.

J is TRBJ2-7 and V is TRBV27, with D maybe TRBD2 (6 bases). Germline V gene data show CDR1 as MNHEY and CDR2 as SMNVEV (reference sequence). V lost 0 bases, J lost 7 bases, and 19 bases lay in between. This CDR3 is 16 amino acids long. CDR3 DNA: TGTGCCAGCAGTTTATCGGACGGGAGTGGTTCGAGAGAGCAGTACTTC. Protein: CASSLSDGSGSREQYF.

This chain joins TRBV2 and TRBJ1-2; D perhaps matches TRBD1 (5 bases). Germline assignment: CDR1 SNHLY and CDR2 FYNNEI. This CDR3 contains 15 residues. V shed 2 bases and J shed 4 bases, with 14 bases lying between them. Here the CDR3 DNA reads TGTGCCAGCAGTGAAATCAGGGAGGCCTTCTATGGCTACACCTTC. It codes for CASSEIREAFYGYTF.

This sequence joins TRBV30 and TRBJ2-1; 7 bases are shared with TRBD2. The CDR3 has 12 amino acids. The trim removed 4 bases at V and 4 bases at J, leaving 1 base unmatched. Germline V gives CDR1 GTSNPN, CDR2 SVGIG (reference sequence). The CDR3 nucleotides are TGTGCCTGGACTAGCGGTTACAATGAGCAGTTCTTC. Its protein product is CAWTSGYNEQFF.